These 8 T cell receptor beta chains came from one sample sequenced in a study of metastatic and nonmetastatic thyroid tumors. The entire patient cohort was treatment-naive prior to thyroid surgery. TCRdb re-analyzed the PCR reads using MiXCR. Of 2,500 to 3,000 clones listed, roughly 35% are singletons. The sequencing input was tumor tissue. The receptors derive from a female donor with papillary thyroid cancer or a benign thyroid nodule (not recorded which). Some clones in this sample may be carry-over from other donors' samples.

The chain uses TRBV3-1 and TRBJ1-2; 9 bases align to TRBD1. Losses at the gene ends were 3 bases for V and 4 bases for J; bases not matched to a gene: 6. CDR1 is LGHDT and CDR2 is YNNKEL in the germline V gene (reference sequence). This CDR3 spans 15 amino acids. This CDR3 is CASSHHRDRAYGYTF. CDR3 in DNA: TGTGCCAGCAGCCATCACCGGGACAGGGCCTATGGCTACACCTTC.

At least ten counts were recorded for this clone. This chain links TRBV19 with TRBJ1-2; D not certain. V shed 6 bases and J shed 4 bases, with 3 bases lying between them. The germline V gene encodes CDR1 LNHDA and CDR2 SQIVND (reference sequence). There are 10 residues in the CDR3. The CDR3 DNA is TGTGCCAGTAGCGCCTATGGCTACACCTTC. It yields the protein CASSAYGYTF. The entire variable domain, with the rest obtained from reference TRBV19 and TRBJ1-2, is as follows: DGGITQSPKYLFRKEGQNVTLSCEQNLNHDAMYWYRQDPGQGLRLIYYSQIVNDFQKGDIAEGYSVSREKKESFPLTVTSAQKNPTAFYLCASSAYGYTFGSGTRLTVV.

The chain couples TRBV2 to TRBJ1-2, with D tentatively TRBD1 (5 bases). This CDR3 spans 14 amino acids. Per germline, CDR1 SNHLY and CDR2 FYNNEI. The ends were cut back, 4 bases at V and 6 bases at J, with 15 bases in the middle. The DNA of the CDR3 is TGTGCCAGCAGTGGGCCAGGGAATGAGAATGGCTACACCTTC. Translation gives CASSGPGNENGYTF.

This rearrangement joins TRBV13 to TRBJ2-1; 12 bases align to TRBD2. The CDR3 has 16 residues. Trimming removed 4 bases from V and 7 bases from J; junction bases left unmatched: 8. Per the germline V gene, CDR1 is PRHDT and CDR2 is FYEKMQ (reference sequence). The CDR3 loop is CASSSRLAGVINEQFF. In DNA form, the CDR3 reads TGTGCCAGCAGCTCTCGACTAGCGGGAGTTATAAATGAGCAGTTCTTC. Filled out from reference TRBV13 and TRBJ2-1, the complete variable domain reads AAGVIQSPRHLIKEKRETATLKCYPIPRHDTVYWYQQGPGQDPQFLISFYEKMQSDKGSIPDRFSAQQFSDYHSELNMSSLELGDSALYFCASSSRLAGVINEQFFGPGTRLTVL.

This clone was detected only a few times. In the same sample, other DNA sequences code for this CDR3. The chain links TRBV28 to TRBJ1-5, with a possible D match to TRBD1 (5 bases). V lost 1 base and J 9 bases, leaving 16 bases between the germline ends. The CDR3 consists of 15 residues. Germline V CDR1 and CDR2: MDHEN, SYDVKM. The chain's CDR3 is CASSLLGPSLGPQHF. Here the CDR3 DNA reads TGTGCCAGCAGTTTATTGGGGCCTAGTCTAGGGCCCCAGCATTTT.

In nucleotides, the CDR3 is TGCAGTGCTAGAGATACAGGACAGCTCATGAACACTGAAGCTTTCTTT. This gives the protein CSARDTGQLMNTEAFF. The chain joins TRBV20-1 to TRBJ1-1; TRBD1 is a possible D gene (6 bases). CDR1 and CDR2 from the germline V gene are DFQATT and SNEGSKA (reference sequence). The CDR3 is made up of 16 amino acids. Trimming left V 0 bases short and J 0 bases short, with 14 bases between.

The rearrangement links TRBV20-1 to TRBJ2-1; TRBD2 matches at 7 bases. CDR1 is DFQATT and CDR2 is SNEGSKA in the germline V gene (reference sequence). Trimming took 6 bases from V and 0 from J; bases not matched to a gene: 5. The CDR3 is made up of 14 amino acids. The CDR3 coding sequence is TGCAGTGCCCCGACTAGCAGCTCCTACAATGAGCAGTTCTTC. Its protein is CSAPTSSSYNEQFF.

The rearrangement joins TRBV4-1 to TRBJ2-7, with TRBD2 as a possible D gene (5 bases). V was trimmed by 1 base and J by 6 bases, leaving 19 bases between them. From germline, CDR1 is MGHRA and CDR2 YSYEKL. The CDR3 contains 16 residues. CDR3 in DNA: TGCGCCAGCAGCCAAGTTCTTCGCGGGCAAGTGGGCGAGCAGTACTTC. It yields the protein CASSQVLRGQVGEQYF.